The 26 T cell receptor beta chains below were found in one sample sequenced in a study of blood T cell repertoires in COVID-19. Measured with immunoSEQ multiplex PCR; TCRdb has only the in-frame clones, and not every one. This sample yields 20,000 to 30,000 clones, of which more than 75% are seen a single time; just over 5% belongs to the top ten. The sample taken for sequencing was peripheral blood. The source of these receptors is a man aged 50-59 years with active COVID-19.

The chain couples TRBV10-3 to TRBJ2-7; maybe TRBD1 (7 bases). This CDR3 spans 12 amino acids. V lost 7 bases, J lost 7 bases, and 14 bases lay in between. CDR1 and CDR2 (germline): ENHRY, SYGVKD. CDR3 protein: CAINQGGTEQYF. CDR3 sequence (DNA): TGTGCCATCAATCAGGGGGGCACGGAGCAGTACTTC.

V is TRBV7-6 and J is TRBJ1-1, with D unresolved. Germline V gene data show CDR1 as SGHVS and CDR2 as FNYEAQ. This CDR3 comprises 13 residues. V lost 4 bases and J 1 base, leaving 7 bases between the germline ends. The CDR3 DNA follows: TGTGCCAGCAGCTCCGCCAGGAACACTGAAGCTTTCTTT. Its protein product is CASSSARNTEAFF.

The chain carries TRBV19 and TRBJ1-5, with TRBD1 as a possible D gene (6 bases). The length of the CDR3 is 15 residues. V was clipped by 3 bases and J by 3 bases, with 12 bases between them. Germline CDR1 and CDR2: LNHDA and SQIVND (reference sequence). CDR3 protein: CASSIYRDNNQPQHF. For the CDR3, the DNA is TGTGCCAGTAGTATCTACAGGGACAACAATCAGCCCCAGCATTTT.

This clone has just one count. CDR3 region: CASSSPTKKGGASYEQYF. The CDR3 DNA reads as TGTGCCAGCAGTTCACCAACGAAGAAAGGGGGCGCTTCCTACGAGCAGTACTTC. This chain joins TRBV28 and TRBJ2-7, with 7 nucleotides matching TRBD1. The V and J ends lost 4 bases and 1 base, in that order; junction bases with no gene match: 16. Germline CDR1 is MDHEN and CDR2 is SYDVKM. The CDR3 loop spans 18 amino acids. Complete variable domain (other parts from reference TRBV28 and TRBJ2-7): DVKVTQSSRYLVKRTGEKVFLECVQDMDHENMFWYRQDPGLGLRLIYFSYDVKMKEKGDIPEGYSVSREKKERFSLILESASTNQTSMYLCASSSPTKKGGASYEQYFGPGTRLTVT.

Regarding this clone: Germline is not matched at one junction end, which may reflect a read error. The CDR3 DNA reads TGTGCCAGCACCTTGGGTCTTACCGGCAATGAGCAGTTCTTC. Its translation: CASTLGLTGNEQFF. The rearrangement links TRBV5-6 to TRBJ2-1; D unresolved. Germline V gene sequence: CDR1 SGHDT, CDR2 YYEEEE. The length of the CDR3 is 14 residues. Drawing the rest from reference TRBV5-6 and TRBJ2-1, the complete variable domain is DAGVTQSPTHLIKTRGQQVTLRCSPKSGHDTVSWYQQALGQGPQFIFQYYEEEERQRGNFPDRFSGHQFPNYSSELNVNALLLGDSALYLCASTLGLTGNEQFFGPGTRLTVL.

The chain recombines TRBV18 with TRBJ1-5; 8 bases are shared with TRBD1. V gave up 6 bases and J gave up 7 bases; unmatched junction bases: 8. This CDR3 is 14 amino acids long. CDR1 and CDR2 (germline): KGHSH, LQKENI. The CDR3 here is CASSPDRAQQPQHF. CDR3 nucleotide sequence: TGTGCCAGCTCTCCGGACAGGGCTCAGCAGCCCCAGCATTTT.

CDR3 bases: TGTGCCAGCAGCTTCCGACTAGCGGGGTATTACGGTGAGCAGTTCTTC. Translation: CASSFRLAGYYGEQFF. The V call is TRBV7-3, the J call TRBJ2-1, with 11 positions matching TRBD2. The CDR3 has 16 amino acids. V shed 3 bases and J 9 bases; nucleotides not matched to a gene: 10. CDR1 SGHTA and CDR2 FQGTGA come from the germline V gene.

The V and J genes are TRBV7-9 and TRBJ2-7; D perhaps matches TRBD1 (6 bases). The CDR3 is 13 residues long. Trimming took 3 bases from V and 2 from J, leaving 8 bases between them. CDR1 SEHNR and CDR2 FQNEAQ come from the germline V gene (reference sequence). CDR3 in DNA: TGTGCCAGCAGCTTGGACAGCCCCTACGAGCAGTACTTC. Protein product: CASSLDSPYEQYF.

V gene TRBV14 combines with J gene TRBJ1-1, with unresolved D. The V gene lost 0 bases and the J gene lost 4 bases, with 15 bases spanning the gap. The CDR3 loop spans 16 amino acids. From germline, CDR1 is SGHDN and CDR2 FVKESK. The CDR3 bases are TGTGCCAGCAGCCAAGAGTGGTGGTCCGGGTCCACTGAAGCTTTCTTT. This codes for CASSQEWWSGSTEAFF.

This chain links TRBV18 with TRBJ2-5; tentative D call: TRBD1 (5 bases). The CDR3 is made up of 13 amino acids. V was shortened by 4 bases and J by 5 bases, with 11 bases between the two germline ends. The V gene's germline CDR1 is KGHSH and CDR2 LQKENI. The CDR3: CASSQGIQETQYF. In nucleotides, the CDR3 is TGTGCCAGCTCACAGGGGATTCAGGAGACCCAGTACTTC.

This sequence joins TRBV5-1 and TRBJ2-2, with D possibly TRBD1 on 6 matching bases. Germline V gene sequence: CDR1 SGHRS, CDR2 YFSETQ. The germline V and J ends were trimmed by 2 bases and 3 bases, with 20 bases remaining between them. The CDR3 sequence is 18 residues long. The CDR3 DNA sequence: TGCGCCAGCAGCTTCGTTTTTCCAGGGGATTTTCACACCGGGGAGCTGTTTTTT. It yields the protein CASSFVFPGDFHTGELFF.

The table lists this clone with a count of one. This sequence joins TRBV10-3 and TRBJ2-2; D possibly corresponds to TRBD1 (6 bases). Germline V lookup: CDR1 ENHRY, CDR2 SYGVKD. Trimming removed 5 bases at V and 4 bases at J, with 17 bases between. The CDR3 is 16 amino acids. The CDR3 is CAISRTDTQSTGELFF. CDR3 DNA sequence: TGTGCCATCAGTCGGACAGACACCCAGAGCACCGGGGAGCTGTTTTTT.

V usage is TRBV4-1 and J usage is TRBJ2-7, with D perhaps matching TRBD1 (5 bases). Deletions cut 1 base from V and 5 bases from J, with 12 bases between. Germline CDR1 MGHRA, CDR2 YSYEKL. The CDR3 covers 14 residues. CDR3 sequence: CASSQGKGNDEQYF. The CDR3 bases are TGCGCCAGCAGCCAAGGAAAGGGGAACGACGAGCAGTACTTC.

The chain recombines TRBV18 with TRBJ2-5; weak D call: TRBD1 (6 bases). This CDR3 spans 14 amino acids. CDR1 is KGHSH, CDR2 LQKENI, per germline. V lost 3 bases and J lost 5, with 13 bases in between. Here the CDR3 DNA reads TGTGCCAGCTCACCCCCTGCAGGGGAGGAGACCCAGTACTTC. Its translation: CASSPPAGEETQYF. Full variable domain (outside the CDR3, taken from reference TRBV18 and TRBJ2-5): NAGVMQNPRHLVRRRGQEARLRCSPMKGHSHVYWYRQLPEEGLKFMVYLQKENIIDESGMPKERFSAEFPKEGPSILRIQQVVRGDSAAYFCASSPPAGEETQYFGPGTRLLVL.

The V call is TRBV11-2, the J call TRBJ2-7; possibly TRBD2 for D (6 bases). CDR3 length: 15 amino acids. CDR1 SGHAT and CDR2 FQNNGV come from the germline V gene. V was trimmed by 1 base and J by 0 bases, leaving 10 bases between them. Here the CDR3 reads CASSLVGGSSYEQYF. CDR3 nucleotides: TGTGCCAGCAGCTTAGTCGGAGGGAGCTCCTACGAGCAGTACTTC.

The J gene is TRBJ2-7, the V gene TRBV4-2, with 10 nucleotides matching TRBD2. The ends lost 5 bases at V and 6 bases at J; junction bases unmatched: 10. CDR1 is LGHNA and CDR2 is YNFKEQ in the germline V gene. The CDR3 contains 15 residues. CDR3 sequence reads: CASSDPTSGTGEQYF. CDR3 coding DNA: TGTGCCAGCAGCGACCCTACTAGCGGGACTGGCGAGCAGTACTTC.

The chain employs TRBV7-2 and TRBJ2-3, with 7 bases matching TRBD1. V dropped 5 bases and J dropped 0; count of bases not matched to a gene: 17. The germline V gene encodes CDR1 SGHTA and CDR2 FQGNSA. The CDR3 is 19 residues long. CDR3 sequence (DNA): TGTGCCAGCAGCCCCGCGTGGGCAGGGGGTATCTGGAGCACAGATACGCAGTATTTT. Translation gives CASSPAWAGGIWSTDTQYF.

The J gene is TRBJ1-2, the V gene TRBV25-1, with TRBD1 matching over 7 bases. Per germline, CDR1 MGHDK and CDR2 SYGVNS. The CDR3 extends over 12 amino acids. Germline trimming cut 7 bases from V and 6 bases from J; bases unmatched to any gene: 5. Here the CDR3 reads CASMDRSDGYTF. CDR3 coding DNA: TGTGCCAGCATGGACAGGTCGGATGGCTACACCTTC.

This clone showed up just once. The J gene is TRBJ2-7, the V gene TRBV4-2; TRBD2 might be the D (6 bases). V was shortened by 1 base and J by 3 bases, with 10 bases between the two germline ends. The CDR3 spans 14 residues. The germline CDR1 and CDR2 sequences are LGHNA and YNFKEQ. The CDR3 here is CASSQVTSSYEQYF. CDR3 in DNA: TGTGCCAGCAGCCAAGTCACTAGCAGCTACGAGCAGTACTTC.

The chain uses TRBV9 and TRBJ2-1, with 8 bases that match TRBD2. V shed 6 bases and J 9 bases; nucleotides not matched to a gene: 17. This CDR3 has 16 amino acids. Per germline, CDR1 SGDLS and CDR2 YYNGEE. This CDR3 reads CASNKNFGLARSEQFF. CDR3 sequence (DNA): TGTGCCAGCAACAAAAATTTTGGACTAGCCCGGAGTGAGCAGTTCTTC.

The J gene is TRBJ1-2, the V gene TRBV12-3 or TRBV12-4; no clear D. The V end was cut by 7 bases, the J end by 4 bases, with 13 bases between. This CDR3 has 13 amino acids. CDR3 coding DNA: TGTGCCAGCACCGCCCTGGTCGGCTATGGCTACACCTTC. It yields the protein CASTALVGYGYTF.

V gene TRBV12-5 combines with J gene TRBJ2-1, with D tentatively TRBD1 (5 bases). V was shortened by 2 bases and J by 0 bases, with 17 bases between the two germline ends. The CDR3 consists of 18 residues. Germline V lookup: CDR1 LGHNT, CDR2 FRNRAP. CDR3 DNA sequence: TGTGCTAGTGGTTTGACCCGGACACCTGATAGCTCCTACAATGAGCAGTTCTTC. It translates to CASGLTRTPDSSYNEQFF.

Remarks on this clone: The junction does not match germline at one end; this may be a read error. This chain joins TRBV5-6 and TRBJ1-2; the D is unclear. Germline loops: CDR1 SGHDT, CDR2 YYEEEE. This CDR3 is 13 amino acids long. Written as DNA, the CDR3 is TGTGCCAGCACCTTGGAGGAGAACTATGGCTACACCTTC. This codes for CASTLEENYGYTF.

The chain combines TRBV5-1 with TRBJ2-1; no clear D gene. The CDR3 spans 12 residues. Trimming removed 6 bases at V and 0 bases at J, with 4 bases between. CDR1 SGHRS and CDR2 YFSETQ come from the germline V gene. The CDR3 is CASMSSYNEQFF. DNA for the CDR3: TGCGCCAGCATGAGCTCCTACAATGAGCAGTTCTTC.

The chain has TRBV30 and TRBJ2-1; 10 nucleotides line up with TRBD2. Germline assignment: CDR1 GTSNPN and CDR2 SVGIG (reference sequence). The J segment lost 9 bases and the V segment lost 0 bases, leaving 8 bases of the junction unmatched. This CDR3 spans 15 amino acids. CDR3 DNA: TGTGCCTGGAGTGTACTAGCGGGATTTATGACTGAGCAGTTCTTC. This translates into CAWSVLAGFMTEQFF.

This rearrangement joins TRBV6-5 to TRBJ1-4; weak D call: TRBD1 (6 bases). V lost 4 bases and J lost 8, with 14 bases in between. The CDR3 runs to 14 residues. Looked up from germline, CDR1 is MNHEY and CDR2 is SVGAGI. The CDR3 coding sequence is TGTGCCAGCAGTTTGGGGGCGGGGGGCGAAAAACTGTTTTTT. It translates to CASSLGAGGEKLFF.